The 7 T cell receptor beta chains presented below share a single source sample, sequenced in a study of T cells after posttransplantation cyclophosphamide listed by TCRdb under 2016. Library prep was done by the immunoSEQ multiplex PCR assay. As stored in TCRdb, this immuneACCESS dataset retains in-frame rearrangements with V and J assigned. A fraction of the clones does not appear; measured against another copy, unresolved V genes explain less than half of the discrepancy, and the remainder lacks a known reason. This sample is represented by some 10,000 clones; 88% of them were singletons. Over 20% of the sample is in the top ten clones. The sample's time point label, decoded: posttransplant day relative to BM transplant. The control cohort was some 10 patients given myeloablative marrow transplants with methotrexate plus a calcineurin inhibitor, sampled 1 year after transplant. The specimen comprised PBMCs, sampled after an allogeneic stem cell transplant with a calcineurin inhibitor and methotrexate. These receptors were obtained from a male patient aged 25-45 years who received an allogeneic stem cell transplant from an unrelated donor, was CMV-positive, and had no GVHD. A transplant means some T cells may be of graft donor rather than patient origin.

The chain carries TRBV2 and TRBJ2-7, with D perhaps TRBD2 (6 bases). The germline gives CDR1 SNHLY, CDR2 FYNNEI. CDR3 length: 13 residues. V gave up 5 bases and J gave up 0 bases, with 8 bases separating them. CDR3 DNA: TGTGCCAGCAGTCTTAGCGGCTCCTACGAGCAGTACTTC. This sequence encodes CASSLSGSYEQYF. The whole variable domain, remainder taken from reference TRBV2 and TRBJ2-7, is EPEVTQTPSHQVTQMGQEVILRCVPISNHLYFYWYRQILGQKVEFLVSFYNNEISEKSEIFDDQFSVERPDGSNFTLKIRSTKLEDSAMYFCASSLSGSYEQYFGPGTRLTVT.

The J gene is TRBJ2-3, the V gene TRBV11-2; 7 bases are shared with TRBD1. Trimming took 2 bases from V and 3 from J; bases not matched to a gene: 5. Germline V lookup: CDR1 SGHAT, CDR2 FQNNGV. CDR3 length: 15 residues. CDR3 amino acids: CASSLPGQRTDTQYF. CDR3 nucleotides: TGTGCCAGCAGCTTACCGGGACAGAGGACAGATACGCAGTATTTT.

The table lists this clone with a count of one. The rearrangement joins TRBV11-2 to TRBJ2-2, with 8 bases that match TRBD2. CDR3 size: 18 residues. The J segment lost 4 bases and the V segment lost 6 bases, leaving 16 bases of the junction unmatched. Germline CDR1 and CDR2: SGHAT and FQNNGV. The CDR3 loop is CASSRGRGGRFGTGELFF. Here the CDR3 DNA reads TGTGCCAGCAGTCGCGGGCGCGGCGGGAGGTTCGGCACCGGGGAGCTGTTTTTT.

The chain uses TRBV7-2 and TRBJ2-5, with TRBD1 matching 7 bases. CDR3 length: 17 amino acids. V shed 2 bases, J shed 0 bases, and the junction held 9 bases outside the gene matches. CDR1 SGHTA and CDR2 FQGNSA come from the germline V gene. The chain's CDR3 is CASSLQGRGNYQETQYF. DNA for the CDR3: TGTGCCAGCAGCTTACAAGGCAGGGGGAATTACCAAGAGACCCAGTACTTC.

CDR3 nucleotides: TGTGCCAGCAGCTTAGGGGACAGGGATACGCAGTATTTT. Translating gives CASSLGDRDTQYF. J is TRBJ2-3 and V is TRBV7-9, with 8 bases lining up with TRBD1. This CDR3 region has 13 residues. Germline V gives CDR1 SEHNR, CDR2 FQNEAQ (reference sequence). V dropped 1 base and J dropped 6; count of bases not matched to a gene: 0.

V and J are TRBV29-1 and TRBJ1-2; the D gene is possibly TRBD1 (6 bases). The CDR3 contains 12 residues. Per the germline V gene, CDR1 is SQVTM and CDR2 is ANQGSEA. Trimming left V 3 bases short and J 6 bases short, with 11 bases between. The CDR3 sequence: CSVELGTNGYTF. In DNA, the CDR3 is TGCAGCGTTGAGCTAGGGACAAATGGCTACACCTTC.

The rearrangement joins TRBV28 to TRBJ2-2; 11 positions agree with TRBD1. In germline, CDR1 is MDHEN, CDR2 SYDVKM. The CDR3 has 18 residues. V gave up 4 bases and J gave up 4 bases; unmatched junction bases: 11. The CDR3 DNA sequence: TGTGCCAGCAGTTCCCGGACAGGGGGCCCTAGGGGCACCGGGGAGCTGTTTTTT. Amino acids: CASSSRTGGPRGTGELFF.